A selection of T cell receptor beta chains follows, all from one sample in a study of cytomegalovirus exposure and HLA in healthy donors. Profiled with immunoSEQ multiplex PCR; TCRdb holds only in-frame clones, not every one. Of 150,000 to 200,000 clones listed, 70% to 80% are singletons. Sequencing was performed on PBMCs. The receptor source for this set is a woman aged 50 to 60 in good health and CMV-seronegative. Both conserved end residues are trimmed from each CDR3. Each record gives: V gene, J gene, CDR3 protein.

>TRBV4-3|TRBJ2-2
ASSQLPLAGELF
>TRBV9|TRBJ2-7
ASSVEPGLAGGFTYEQY
>TRBV9|TRBJ2-7
ASSVVAGGEQY
>TRBV9|TRBJ1-1
ASSVEWGVNTEAF
>TRBV2|TRBJ2-3
ASSQLLPSTDTQY
>TRBV7-9|TRBJ1-4
ASSSRGSGEKLF
>TRBV6-5|TRBJ2-5
ASSYSRTGSLKTQY
>TRBV14|TRBJ2-1
ASSRTGVSSYNEQF
>TRBV7-2|TRBJ2-7
ASSLWAAIEQY
>TRBV28|TRBJ1-1
ASSLVLQQQNTEAF
>TRBV5-1|TRBJ2-1
ASSLGTSGYNEQF
>TRBV5-1|TRBJ2-5
ASSLDRGETQY
>TRBV6-1|TRBJ1-5
ASSIQGGNQPQH
>TRBV7-2|TRBJ1-1
ASSYRDSLPITEAF
>TRBV4-1|TRBJ1-4
ASSPKGQGSPTNEKLF
>TRBV5-1|TRBJ1-4
ASSPTGGNEKLF
>TRBV5-1|TRBJ2-3
ASSQGTGPSTDTQY
>TRBV7-9|TRBJ1-1
ASSPLGQGFTEAF
>TRBV5-1|TRBJ1-4
ASSLGGQGHEKLF
>TRBV19|TRBJ2-2
ASGQGARTGELF
>TRBV28|TRBJ2-2
ASMRQPNTGELF
>TRBV6-6|TRBJ1-1
ASSSQTGGRTEAF
>TRBV25-1|TRBJ2-2
ASGQSTDTAGELF
>TRBV28|TRBJ1-5
ASSFSSRGNQPQH
>TRBV2|TRBJ1-6
ASSDARQGGNSPLH
>TRBV7-2|TRBJ2-7
ASSGQGGNEQY
>TRBV14|TRBJ2-3
ASSQFGGTTTDTQY
>TRBV27|TRBJ1-1
ASSFGAGGSYKAF
>TRBV4-1|TRBJ1-1
ASSQDDVRNTEAF
>TRBV29-1|TRBJ2-3
SVNPGQGADTQY
>TRBV19|TRBJ1-5
ASSMDNGRNQPQH
>TRBV5-5|TRBJ2-7
ASSSLGQGDEQY
>TRBV7-2|TRBJ2-5
ASSLQETQY
>TRBV5-6|TRBJ2-1
ASSLVTGGALNEQF
>TRBV18|TRBJ1-4
ASSPSGDRRYTKLF
>TRBV18|TRBJ2-2
ASSPLRSGQGFGGTGELF
>TRBV7-2|TRBJ2-5
ASSRKITTEETQY
>TRBV5-1|TRBJ1-5
ASSLAGGSNQSQH
>TRBV7-2|TRBJ1-5
ATKDAPQH
>TRBV29-1|TRBJ1-1
SAGGSVGVPEAF
>TRBV7-6|TRBJ2-7
ASSPGQGSEQY
>TRBV6-1|TRBJ1-1
ASSEPTGHTEAF
>TRBV4-1|TRBJ2-3
ASSVITGGPRDTQY
>TRBV6-1|.
ASSGTGDVTPEQY
>TRBV6-5|TRBJ1-3
ASSPTGLNTIY
>TRBV7-8|TRBJ1-1
ASSPNRAGVAF
>TRBV7-3|TRBJ2-2
ASSSTSGRGTGELF
>TRBV19|TRBJ1-3
ASSLTQEPGNTIY
>TRBV9|TRBJ2-7
ASSVAGGTGDYEQY
>TRBV7-2|TRBJ1-2
ASRSKLRGREGYT
>TRBV7-2|TRBJ1-2
ASSLGGGVDGYT
>TRBV18|TRBJ2-3
ASSPSLQKDTQY
>TRBV19|TRBJ2-7
ASSMLSSGGGHEQY
>TRBV27|TRBJ1-2
ASLDQLYGYT
>TRBV6-5|TRBJ1-4
ASSNGQGVGKLF
>TRBV6-1|TRBJ2-7
ASREGYEQY
>TRBV10-2|TRBJ2-2
ASSVGTIGELF
>TRBV19|TRBJ2-3
ASSIGQGGWRTDTQY
>TRBV28|TRBJ2-1
ASSPAGTTYNEQF